Below, one T cell receptor (beta chain) is given with its context. It lacks a known antigen. Within one base of it there is no much larger clone, and no base qualities were kept. The CDR3 regions of human TCRbeta chains were analyzed by immunosequencing. The paper's processing steps were these. Repertoire TCRs were checked for matches against a reference library of SARS-CoV-2-specific TCRs that had been generated using the MIRA antigen-specificity platform. Breadth was defined as the fraction of unique TCRs that were SARS-CoV-2-associated. Depth was defined as the fraction of total T cells that were SARS-CoV-2-associated. Using the MIRA data, every spike-specific TCR was mapped to the spike region that the TCR reacted to and assigned to either a CD4 or a CD8 class. Log10-transformed breadth and depth values were compared by one-way ANOVA with Sidak's multiple comparisons tests. TCRdb mirrors the immuneACCESS table, restricted to in-frame sequences. Some clones are absent from its copies; in checked studies, under half trace to an unresolved V gene, and the reason for the others is unknown. The V and J calls and clone size are taken from that table; D and trimming were inferred from the DNA. In all, the sample holds roughly 78,000 clones, and around four fifths of those were seen once. About 3.1% of the sample lies in the top ten.

The time point label, read with the paper, signifies: baseline before first vaccination. Samples from vaccinated people were obtained from the UK trials COV001 and COV002, which included a single-blind randomized controlled phase 2/3 trial of AZD1222 (ChAdOx1 nCoV-19) in healthy adults. For TCRbeta chain sequencing, PBMC samples from trial participants were taken at day 0 and at day 28 after the second dose. Per the germline V gene, SGHTA is the CDR1 and FQGNSA is the CDR2. Trimming removed 1 base from V and 10 bases from J; the gene matches leave 4 bases unexplained. Taken from cysteine to phenylalanine, the CDR3 has 13 residues. The read is trimmed to its CDR3 DNA, 39 bases read in frame from base 1. The sample originates from a study of T cell responses to AZD1222 COVID-19 vaccine (dated by TCRdb to 2020 to 2023). Background on the whole study: Because spike-specific TCR depth and breadth did not differ between the two schedules, AZD1222 recipients who got a second dose at roughly 4 weeks were pooled with those who got a second dose at roughly 12 weeks. Enrollment into the trials was organized by age into subgroups of 18-55, 56-69 and 70-plus years, and those subgroups contained roughly 140, 27 and 60 TCR-sequenced participants, respectively. A total of under 250 trial participants underwent TCR sequencing, of whom some 200 had received two doses of AZD1222 and 26 had received two doses of the MenACWY control vaccine. Paper-wide results and their limitations: In the small 56-69-year group, the increase in depth fell short of significance, most likely because of low power. Participants were mostly white British and included more females than males, and it was suggested by the authors that clonal diversity may have been underestimated. Epitopes outside the regions mutated in the B.1.351 and B.1.1.7 variants were reportedly recognized by nearly half of the unique spike-specific TCRs. Spike-specific TCR breadth and depth rose significantly after two AZD1222 doses compared with day 0 and with MenACWY recipients. Because no day 14 peak-response samples were available, the repertoires could be characterized only after the peak T cell response. Vaccine-associated CD4 TCRs spanned the whole spike protein, with dominant responses in regions 160-218 and 743-854. Conclusions about previously exposed vaccinees are limited because only a handful of AZD1222 recipients were SARS-CoV-2 seropositive at baseline.

The chain couples TRBV7-2 to TRBJ2-1; 7 bases in the middle match TRBD2. Sample: peripheral blood, taken on day 0 of AZD1222 vaccination. The TCR comes from an adult in good health. The sequenced DNA is TGTGCCAGCAGCTTAGGACGGGACTACGAGCAGTTCTTC. Translated, it reads CASSLGRDYEQFF.